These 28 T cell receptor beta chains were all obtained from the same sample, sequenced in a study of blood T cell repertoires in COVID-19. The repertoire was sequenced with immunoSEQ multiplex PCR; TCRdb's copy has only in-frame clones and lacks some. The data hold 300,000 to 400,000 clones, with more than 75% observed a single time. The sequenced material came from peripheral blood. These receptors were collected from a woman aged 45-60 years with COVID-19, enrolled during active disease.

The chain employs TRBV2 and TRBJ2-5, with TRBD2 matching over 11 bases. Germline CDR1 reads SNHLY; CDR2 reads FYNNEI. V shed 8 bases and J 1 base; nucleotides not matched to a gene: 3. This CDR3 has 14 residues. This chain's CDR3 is CASSGTSGQETQYF. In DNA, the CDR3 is TGTGCCAGCTCCGGGACTAGCGGCCAAGAGACCCAGTACTTC.

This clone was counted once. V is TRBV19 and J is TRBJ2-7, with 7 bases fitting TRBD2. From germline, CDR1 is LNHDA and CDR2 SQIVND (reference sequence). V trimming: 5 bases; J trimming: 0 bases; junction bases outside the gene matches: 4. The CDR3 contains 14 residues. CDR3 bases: TGTGCCAGTAGTCTAGCGGTTAGCTCCTACGAGCAGTACTTC. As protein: CASSLAVSSYEQYF.

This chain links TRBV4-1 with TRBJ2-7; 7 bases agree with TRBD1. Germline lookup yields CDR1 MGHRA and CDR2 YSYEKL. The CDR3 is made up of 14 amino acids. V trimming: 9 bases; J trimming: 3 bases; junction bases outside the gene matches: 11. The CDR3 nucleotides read TGCGCCAGTTCGAAGGGACAGAGAGACTACGAGCAGTACTTC. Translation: CASSKGQRDYEQYF.

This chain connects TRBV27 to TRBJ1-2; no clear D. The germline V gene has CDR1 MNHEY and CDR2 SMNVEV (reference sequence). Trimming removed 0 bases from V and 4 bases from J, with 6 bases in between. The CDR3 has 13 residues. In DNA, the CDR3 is TGTGCCAGCAGTTTATCGGGCGTCTATGGCTACACCTTC. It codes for CASSLSGVYGYTF.

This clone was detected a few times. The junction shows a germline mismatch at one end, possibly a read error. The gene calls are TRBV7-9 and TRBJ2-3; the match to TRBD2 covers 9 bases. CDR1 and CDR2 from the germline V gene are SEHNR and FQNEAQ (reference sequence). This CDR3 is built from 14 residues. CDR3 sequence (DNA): TGTGCCAGCAGTTTAGCGGGAGTTTCCGATACGCAGTATTTT. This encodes CASSLAGVSDTQYF.

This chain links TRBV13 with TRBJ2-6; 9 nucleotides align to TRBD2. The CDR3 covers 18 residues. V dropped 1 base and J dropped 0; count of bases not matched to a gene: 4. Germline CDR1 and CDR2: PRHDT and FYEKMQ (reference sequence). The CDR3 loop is CASSLDGGRGSGANVLTF. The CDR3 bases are TGTGCCAGCAGCTTAGATGGCGGGAGGGGCTCTGGGGCCAACGTCCTGACTTTC.

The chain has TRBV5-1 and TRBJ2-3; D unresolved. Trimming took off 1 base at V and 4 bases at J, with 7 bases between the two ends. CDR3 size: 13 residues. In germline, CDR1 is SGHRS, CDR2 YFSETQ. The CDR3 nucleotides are TGCGCCAGCAGCTTGTCTTCCCCAGATACGCAGTATTTT. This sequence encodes CASSLSSPDTQYF.

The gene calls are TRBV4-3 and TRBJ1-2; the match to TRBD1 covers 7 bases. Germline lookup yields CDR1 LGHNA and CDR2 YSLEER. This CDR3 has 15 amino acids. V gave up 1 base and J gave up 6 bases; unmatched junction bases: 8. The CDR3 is CASSQGLNRGDGYTF. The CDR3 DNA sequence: TGCGCCAGCAGCCAAGGTTTGAACAGGGGTGATGGCTACACCTTC.

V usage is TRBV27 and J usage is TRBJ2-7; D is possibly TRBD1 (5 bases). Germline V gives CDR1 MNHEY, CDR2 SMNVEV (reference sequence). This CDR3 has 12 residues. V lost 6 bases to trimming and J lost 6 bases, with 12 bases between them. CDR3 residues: CASSRDRREQYF. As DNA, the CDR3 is TGTGCCAGCAGCCGAGACAGACGCGAGCAGTACTTC.

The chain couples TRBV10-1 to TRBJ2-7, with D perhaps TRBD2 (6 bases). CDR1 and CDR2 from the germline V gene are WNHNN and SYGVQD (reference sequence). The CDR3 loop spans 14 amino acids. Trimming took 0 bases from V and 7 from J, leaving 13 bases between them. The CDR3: CASSESGGLKEQYF. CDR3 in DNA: TGCGCCAGCAGTGAGTCGGGGGGTCTGAAGGAGCAGTACTTC.

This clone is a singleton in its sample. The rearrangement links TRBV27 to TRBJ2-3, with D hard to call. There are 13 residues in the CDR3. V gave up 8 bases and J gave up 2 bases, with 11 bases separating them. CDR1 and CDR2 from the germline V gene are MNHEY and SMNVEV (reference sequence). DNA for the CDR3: TGTGCCAGCGGCCTGCAGATCACAGATACGCAGTATTTT. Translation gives CASGLQITDTQYF.

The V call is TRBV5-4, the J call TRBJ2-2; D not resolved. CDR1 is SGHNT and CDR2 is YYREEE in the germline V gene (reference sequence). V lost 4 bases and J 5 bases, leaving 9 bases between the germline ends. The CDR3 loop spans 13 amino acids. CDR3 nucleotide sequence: TGTGCCAGCAGCCCGAGGAAAACCGGGGAGCTGTTTTTT. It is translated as CASSPRKTGELFF. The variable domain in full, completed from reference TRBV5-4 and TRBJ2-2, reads ETGVTQSPTHLIKTRGQQVTLRCSSQSGHNTVSWYQQALGQGPQFIFQYYREEENGRGNFPPRFSGLQFPNYSSELNVNALELDDSALYLCASSPRKTGELFFGEGSRLTVL.

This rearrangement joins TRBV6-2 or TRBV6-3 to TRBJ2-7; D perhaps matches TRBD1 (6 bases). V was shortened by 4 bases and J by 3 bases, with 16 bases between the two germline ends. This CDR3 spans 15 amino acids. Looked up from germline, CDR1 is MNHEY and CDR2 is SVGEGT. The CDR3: CASSWPNRVDYEQYF. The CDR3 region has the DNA TGTGCCAGCAGTTGGCCCAACAGGGTCGACTACGAGCAGTACTTC.

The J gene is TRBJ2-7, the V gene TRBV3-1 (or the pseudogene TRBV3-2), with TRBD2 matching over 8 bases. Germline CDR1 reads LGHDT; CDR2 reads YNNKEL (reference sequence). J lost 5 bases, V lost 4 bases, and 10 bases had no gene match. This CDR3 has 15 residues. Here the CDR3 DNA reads TGTGCCAGCAGCCCCCACGCGGGAGGAAGGGACGAGCAGTACTTC. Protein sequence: CASSPHAGGRDEQYF.

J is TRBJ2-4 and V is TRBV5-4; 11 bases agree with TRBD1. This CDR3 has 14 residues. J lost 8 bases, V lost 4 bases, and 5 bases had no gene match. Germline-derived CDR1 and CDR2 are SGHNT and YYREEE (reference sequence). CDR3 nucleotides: TGTGCCAGCAGCACGGGACAGGGGGTCCACATTCAGTACTTC. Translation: CASSTGQGVHIQYF.

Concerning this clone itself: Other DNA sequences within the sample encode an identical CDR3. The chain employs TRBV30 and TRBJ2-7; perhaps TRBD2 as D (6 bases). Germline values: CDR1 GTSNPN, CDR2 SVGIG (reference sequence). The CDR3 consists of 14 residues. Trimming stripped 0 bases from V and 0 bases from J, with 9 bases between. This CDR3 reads CAWSVGGSSYEQYF. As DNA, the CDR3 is TGTGCCTGGAGTGTTGGGGGGAGCTCCTACGAGCAGTACTTC.

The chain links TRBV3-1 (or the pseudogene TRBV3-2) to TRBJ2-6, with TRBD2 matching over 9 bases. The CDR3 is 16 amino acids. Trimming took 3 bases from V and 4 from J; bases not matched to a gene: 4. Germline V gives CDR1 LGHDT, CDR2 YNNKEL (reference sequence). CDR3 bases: TGTGCCAGCAGCCATTTTAGCGGGAGAGGGGCCAACGTCCTGACTTTC. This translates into CASSHFSGRGANVLTF.

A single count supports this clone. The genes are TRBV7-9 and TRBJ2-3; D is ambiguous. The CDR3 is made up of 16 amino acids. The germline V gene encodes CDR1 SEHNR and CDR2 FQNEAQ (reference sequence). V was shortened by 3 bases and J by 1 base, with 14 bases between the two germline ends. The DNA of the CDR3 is TGTGCCAGCAGCTTGGTTTTTGAGCTAGGCACAGATACGCAGTATTTT. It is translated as CASSLVFELGTDTQYF.

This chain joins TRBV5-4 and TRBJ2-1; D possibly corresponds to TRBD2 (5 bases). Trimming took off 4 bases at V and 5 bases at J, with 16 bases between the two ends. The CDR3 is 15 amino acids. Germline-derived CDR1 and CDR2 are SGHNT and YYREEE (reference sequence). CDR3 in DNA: TGTGCCAGCAGCCCTCAACTAGTACCGAACAATGAGCAGTTCTTC. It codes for CASSPQLVPNNEQFF.

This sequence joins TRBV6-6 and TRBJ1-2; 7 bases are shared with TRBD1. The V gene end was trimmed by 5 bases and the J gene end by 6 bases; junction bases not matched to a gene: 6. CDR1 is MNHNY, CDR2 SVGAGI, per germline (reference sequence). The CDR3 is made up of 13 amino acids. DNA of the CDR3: TGTGCCAGCAGTAGAACAGGGGTCGATGGCTACACCTTC. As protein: CASSRTGVDGYTF.

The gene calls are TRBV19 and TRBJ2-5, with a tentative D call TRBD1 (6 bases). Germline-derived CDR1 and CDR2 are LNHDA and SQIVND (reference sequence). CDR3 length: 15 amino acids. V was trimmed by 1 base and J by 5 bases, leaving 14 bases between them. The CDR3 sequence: CASSIGGRGGETQYF. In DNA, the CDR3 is TGTGCCAGTAGTATAGGGGGCAGGGGTGGTGAGACCCAGTACTTC.

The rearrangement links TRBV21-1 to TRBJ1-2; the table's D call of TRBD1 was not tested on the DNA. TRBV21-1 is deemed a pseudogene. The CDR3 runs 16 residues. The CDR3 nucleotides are TGTGCCAGCAGCGGACAGACCTTACGGCGAAACTATGGCTACACCTTC. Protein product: CASSGQTLRRNYGYTF.

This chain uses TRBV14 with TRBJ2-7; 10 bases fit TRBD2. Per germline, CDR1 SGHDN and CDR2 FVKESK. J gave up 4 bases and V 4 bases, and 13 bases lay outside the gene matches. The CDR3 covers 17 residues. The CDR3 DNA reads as TGTGCCAGCAGCCCCCAAGTCCGGACTAGCGGAGGTTACGAGCAGTACTTC. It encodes CASSPQVRTSGGYEQYF.

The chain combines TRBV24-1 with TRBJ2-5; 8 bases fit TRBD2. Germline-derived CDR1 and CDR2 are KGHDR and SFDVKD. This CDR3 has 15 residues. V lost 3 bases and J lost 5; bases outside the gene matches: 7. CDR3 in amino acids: CATSDAGTREETQYF. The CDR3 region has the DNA TGTGCCACCAGTGATGCCGGGACTAGGGAGGAGACCCAGTACTTC.

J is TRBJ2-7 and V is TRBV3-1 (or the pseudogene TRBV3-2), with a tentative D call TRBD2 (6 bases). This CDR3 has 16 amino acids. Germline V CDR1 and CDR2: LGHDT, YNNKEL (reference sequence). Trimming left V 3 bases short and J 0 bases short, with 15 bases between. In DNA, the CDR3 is TGTGCCAGCAGCCAGGATGGAGGGAGACCCTCCTACGAGCAGTACTTC. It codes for CASSQDGGRPSYEQYF.

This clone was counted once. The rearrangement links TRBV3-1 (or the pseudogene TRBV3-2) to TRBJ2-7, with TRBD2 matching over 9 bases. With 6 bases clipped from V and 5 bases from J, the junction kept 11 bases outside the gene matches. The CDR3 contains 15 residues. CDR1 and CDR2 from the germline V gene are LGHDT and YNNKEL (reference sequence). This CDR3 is CASSFDVSGSDEQYF. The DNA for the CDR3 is TGTGCCAGCAGTTTCGACGTTAGCGGGAGTGACGAGCAGTACTTC.

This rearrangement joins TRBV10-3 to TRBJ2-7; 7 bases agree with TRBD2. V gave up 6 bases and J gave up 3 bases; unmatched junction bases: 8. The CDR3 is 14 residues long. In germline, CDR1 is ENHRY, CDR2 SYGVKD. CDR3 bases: TGTGCCATCAGCGGTTCTAGCGGATACTACGAGCAGTACTTC. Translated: CAISGSSGYYEQYF.

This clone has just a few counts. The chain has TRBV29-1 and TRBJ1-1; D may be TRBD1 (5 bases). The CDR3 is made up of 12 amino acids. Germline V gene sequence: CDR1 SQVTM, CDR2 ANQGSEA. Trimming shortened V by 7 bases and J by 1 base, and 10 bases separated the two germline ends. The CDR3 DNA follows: TGCAGCGCCGGGGGGTGGAACACTGAAGCTTTCTTT. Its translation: CSAGGWNTEAFF.